The rows below give T cell receptor beta chains drawn from one sample of a study of shared clonotypes between healthy human individuals. Libraries were prepared by immunoSEQ multiplex PCR; TCRdb keeps only in-frame clonotypes and omits some of them. The table lists some 2.4 million clones, 80% to 95% of them singletons, with about 0.34% in the top ten. The sequenced material came from naive CD4+ T cells from PBMCs. The receptors stem from a man between 18 and 29 years old in good health. Some clones in this sample may be carry-over from other donors' samples. The CDR3 runs from the conserved cysteine through the conserved F or W. D genes are given only for firm matches. Not every row has a clone size; where given, it reads once, few, many or a size class.

V	J	D	size	CDR3	DNA
TRBV29-1	TRBJ1-2	NA	NA	CSVEGGYGYTF	TGCAGCGTTGAAGGAGGTTATGGCTACACCTTC
TRBV10-3	TRBJ2-1	TRBD1	NA	CAIRGQGRLLNEQFF	TGTGCCATCAGGGGACAGGGGCGACTTTTGAATGAGCAGTTCTTC
TRBV7-2	TRBJ1-4	NA	NA	CASSLGTMVEKLFF	TGTGCCAGCAGCTTAGGGACAATGGTTGAAAAACTGTTTTTT
TRBV5-1	TRBJ2-1	NA	NA	CASSLGLANYNEQFF	TGCGCCAGCAGCTTGGGGCTAGCGAACTACAATGAGCAGTTCTTC
TRBV5-1	TRBJ1-1	NA	NA	CASSLNFGGTEAFF	TGCGCCAGCAGCTTGAACTTTGGAGGCACTGAAGCTTTCTTT
TRBV9	TRBJ2-1	TRBD2	NA	CASNRAGANYNEQFF	TGTGCCAGCAATCGAGCGGGAGCTAACTACAATGAGCAGTTCTTC
TRBV6-5	TRBJ2-5	TRBD2	once	CASSAGTSRETQYF	TGTGCCAGCAGTGCCGGGACTAGTCGGGAGACCCAGTACTTC
TRBV7-2	TRBJ1-1	NA	NA	CASRSSMNTEAFF	TGTGCCAGCAGGTCCAGCATGAACACTGAAGCTTTCTTT
TRBV5-1	TRBJ2-1	NA	NA	CASSLGSTANEQFF	TGCGCCAGCAGCTTGGGGTCCACAGCGAATGAGCAGTTCTTC
TRBV6-6	TRBJ2-1	NA	NA	CASSGRSDNEQFF	TGTGCCAGCAGTGGGCGGAGCGACAATGAGCAGTTCTTC
TRBV19	TRBJ2-4	NA	NA	CASIKSNENIQYF	TGTGCCAGTATTAAGTCAAATGAAAACATTCAGTACTTC
TRBV6-1	TRBJ2-1	TRBD2	NA	CASSLPSGANNEQFF	TGTGCCAGCAGCCTTCCTAGCGGGGCTAACAATGAGCAGTTCTTC
TRBV4-1	TRBJ1-6	TRBD1	NA	CASSQEGMGQYNSPLHF	TGCGCCAGCAGCCAAGAAGGTATGGGACAGTATAATTCACCCCTCCACTTT
TRBV7-9	TRBJ1-1	NA	once	CASSAQGKNTEAFF	TGTGCCAGCAGCGCCCAGGGGAAGAACACTGAAGCTTTCTTT
TRBV5-4	TRBJ2-7	NA	NA	CASSLAGQGQPYEQYF	TGTGCCAGCAGCTTGGCCGGCCAGGGGCAACCCTACGAGCAGTACTTC
TRBV23-1	TRBJ1-2	NA	NA	CASSQGQSRGRAYGYTF	TGCGCCAGCAGTCAAGGGCAATCTCGAGGAAGGGCCTATGGCTACACCTTC
TRBV7-9	TRBJ1-5	NA	NA	CASGGGQPQHF	TGTGCCAGCGGAGGGGGTCAGCCCCAGCATTTT
TRBV5-1	TRBJ2-3	TRBD2	once	CASSTWRERGRGTQYF	TGCGCCAGCAGTACTTGGCGGGAGAGGGGAAGGGGTACGCAGTATTTT
TRBV5-1	TRBJ2-7	NA	NA	CASSLEGYEQYF	TGCGCCAGCAGCTTGGAGGGATACGAGCAGTACTTC
TRBV19	TRBJ1-4	NA	NA	CASTLRGEGNEKLFF	TGTGCCAGTACGCTTCGAGGGGAGGGTAATGAAAAACTGTTTTTT
TRBV5-1	TRBJ2-2	NA	once	CASSLTGTDTGELFF	TGCGCCAGCAGCTTGACGGGCACTGACACCGGGGAGCTGTTTTTT
TRBV2	TRBJ1-1	TRBD1	NA	CASTRDREAFF	TGTGCCAGCACCAGGGACAGAGAAGCTTTCTTT
TRBV4-3	TRBJ2-4	NA	NA	CASSHDPLGVDAAKNIQYF	TGCGCCAGCAGCCATGATCCCCTAGGGGTAGACGCAGCCAAAAACATTCAGTACTTC
TRBV29-1	TRBJ2-2	TRBD1	NA	CSVGGAGGRLTGELFF	TGCAGCGTTGGTGGTGCAGGGGGCCGTCTCACCGGGGAGCTGTTTTTT
TRBV6-1	TRBJ2-1	NA	NA	CASSEALAGAYNEQFF	TGTGCCAGCAGTGAAGCTTTGGCGGGCGCCTACAATGAGCAGTTCTTC
TRBV19	TRBJ1-2	NA	NA	CASKGAPPTYGYTF	TGTGCCAGTAAAGGGGCCCCACCAACCTATGGCTACACCTTC
TRBV19	TRBJ1-4	NA	NA	CASSMGYLGGGKLFF	TGTGCCAGTAGTATGGGTTATCTAGGAGGAGGAAAACTGTTTTTT